These 14 T cell receptor beta chains were sequenced from one sample in a study of cytomegalovirus exposure and HLA in healthy donors. PCR used 60 Vbeta primers and 13 Jbeta primers. The table came from immunoSEQ multiplex PCR; TCRdb's copy has only in-frame clones and leaves some out. Seen here are 130,000 or so clones, about three fifths observed once, and the top ten hold around 1.9%. Sequenced input: PBMCs. These receptors came from a male donor in good health and CMV-seronegative.

This clone turned up a few times. V gene TRBV18 combines with J gene TRBJ2-1; 11 bases are a match to TRBD1. CDR3 length equals 15 residues. V trimming: 1 base; J trimming: 9 bases; junction bases outside the gene matches: 5. In germline, CDR1 is KGHSH, CDR2 LQKENI. This CDR3 reads CASSPLRTGGSEQFF. As DNA, the CDR3 is TGTGCCAGCTCACCACTCCGGACAGGGGGCAGTGAGCAGTTCTTC.

CDR3 coding DNA: TGTGCCAGCAGTTTAAGAGGGAAGGGCACTGAAGCTTTCTTT. Translation: CASSLRGKGTEAFF. The rearrangement uses TRBV28 and TRBJ1-1; D call uncertain. Germline CDR1 is MDHEN and CDR2 is SYDVKM. This CDR3 has 14 amino acids. Trimming stripped 2 bases from V and 4 bases from J, with 11 bases between.

The chain employs TRBV19 and TRBJ1-2; D might be TRBD1 (5 bases). Between the trimmed V and J ends, which lost 1 base and 4 bases, there was a span of 13 bases. The CDR3 runs 15 residues. CDR1 and CDR2 (germline): LNHDA, SQIVND (reference sequence). CDR3 in DNA: TGTGCCAGTAGTATAGGATTCCAGGGCGCCTATGGCTACACCTTC. Translation: CASSIGFQGAYGYTF.

A few counts support this clone. The chain recombines TRBV19 with TRBJ2-3; D is uncertain. The germline CDR1 and CDR2 sequences are LNHDA and SQIVND (reference sequence). The CDR3 loop spans 14 amino acids. Trimming removed 4 bases at V and 3 bases at J, with 11 bases between. CDR3 amino acids: CASSTGPATDTQYF. CDR3 DNA sequence: TGTGCCAGTAGTACCGGTCCCGCAACAGATACGCAGTATTTT.

This clone showed up just a few times. The gene calls are TRBV5-1 and TRBJ1-5; TRBD1 is a possible D gene (5 bases). CDR1 and CDR2 from the germline V gene are SGHRS and YFSETQ. This CDR3 comprises 15 residues. V lost 2 bases and J 7 bases, leaving 16 bases between the germline ends. DNA of the CDR3: TGCGCCAGCAGCTTAACAGGTGGGGTTCGACAGCCCCAGCATTTT. As protein: CASSLTGGVRQPQHF. Together with reference TRBV5-1 and TRBJ1-5, the CDR3 gives the full variable domain: KAGVTQTPRYLIKTRGQQVTLSCSPISGHRSVSWYQQTPGQGLQFLFEYFSETQRNKGNFPGRFSGRQFSNSRSEMNVSTLELGDSALYLCASSLTGGVRQPQHFGDGTRLSIL.

CDR3 nucleotide sequence: TGTGCCAGCAGCGCCCGACAGGATCTCTTGCGGCAGTACTTC. It yields the protein CASSARQDLLRQYF. This chain uses TRBV7-2 with TRBJ2-7; D may be TRBD1 (6 bases). This CDR3 comprises 14 residues. Looked up from germline, CDR1 is SGHTA and CDR2 is FQGNSA. V shed 5 bases and J shed 9 bases, with 20 bases lying between them.

The table lists this clone with a few counts. The rearrangement joins TRBV7-8 to TRBJ2-7, with D perhaps matching TRBD1 (6 bases). Trimming removed 3 bases at V and 3 bases at J, with 12 bases between. Germline CDR1 is SGHVS and CDR2 is FQNEAQ. This CDR3 comprises 14 residues. The CDR3 loop reads CASSLGEGGYEQYF. CDR3 DNA: TGTGCCAGCAGCTTGGGAGAAGGGGGCTACGAGCAGTACTTC.

The chain is built from TRBV9 and TRBJ2-3; TRBD2 matches 11 bases. CDR3 length: 20 residues. Germline V gives CDR1 SGDLS, CDR2 YYNGEE. V lost 1 base, J lost 0 bases, and 13 bases stayed unmatched. The CDR3, as DNA: TGTGCCAGCAGCGTATTTGGGGTAGCGGGGGGGATCGGTAGCACAGATACGCAGTATTTT. Translation: CASSVFGVAGGIGSTDTQYF.

This clone was observed a few times. V gene TRBV6-5 combines with J gene TRBJ1-1, with D possibly matching TRBD1 (5 bases). The CDR3 is made up of 14 amino acids. Germline V gene data show CDR1 as MNHEY and CDR2 as SVGAGI. V was shortened by 2 bases and J by 6 bases, with 13 bases between the two germline ends. This CDR3 reads CASSYDSPEAEAFF. CDR3 coding DNA: TGTGCCAGCAGTTACGACAGTCCTGAAGCTGAAGCTTTCTTT.

This clone was recorded once. The chain couples TRBV2 to TRBJ1-1; the D is unclear. Deletions cut 2 bases from V and 5 bases from J, with 12 bases between. Germline CDR1 reads SNHLY; CDR2 reads FYNNEI. The CDR3 runs 14 residues. In DNA, the CDR3 is TGTGCCAGCAGTGAATCGGGAGGGAGGACTGAAGCTTTCTTT. Its translation: CASSESGGRTEAFF.

This clone was observed at least ten times. Other DNA sequences in this sample translate to the same CDR3. The rearrangement links TRBV5-1 to TRBJ2-2; D ambiguous. The germline gives CDR1 SGHRS, CDR2 YFSETQ. V lost 0 bases and J lost 3, with 6 bases in between. This CDR3 is built from 14 residues. The CDR3 DNA follows: TGCGCCAGCAGCTTGGCCGTTGACACCGGGGAGCTGTTTTTT. Its protein is CASSLAVDTGELFF.

This clone was seen more than once but under ten times. The gene calls are TRBV6-6 and TRBJ1-4; TRBD1 matches at 7 bases. Losses at the gene ends were 11 bases for V and 5 bases for J; bases not matched to a gene: 8. CDR3 length: 13 amino acids. The germline gives CDR1 MNHNY, CDR2 SVGAGI (reference sequence). CDR3 nucleotide sequence: TGTGCCGCACAGGGGAGAACCAATGAAAAACTGTTTTTT. This encodes CAAQGRTNEKLFF.

The table lists this clone with a few counts. The rearrangement joins TRBV7-3 to TRBJ1-1; D possibly corresponds to TRBD1 (5 bases). The CDR3 runs 15 residues. Trimming removed 2 bases at V and 6 bases at J, with 16 bases between. Germline CDR1 and CDR2: SGHTA and FQGTGA. The CDR3: CASSLAGTGVSEAFF. Written as DNA, the CDR3 is TGTGCCAGCAGCTTAGCAGGGACGGGGGTGTCTGAAGCTTTCTTT.

The chain recombines TRBV15 with TRBJ2-7; 9 bases map to TRBD1. V lost 3 bases, J lost 2 bases, and 5 bases stayed unmatched. Germline V gene data show CDR1 as LNHNV and CDR2 as YYDKDF (reference sequence). This CDR3 spans 15 amino acids. The CDR3 protein is CATSSDRGVAYEQYF. In DNA, the CDR3 is TGTGCCACCAGCAGCGACAGGGGGGTAGCCTACGAGCAGTACTTC.